A selection of T cell receptor beta chains follows, all from one sample in a study of OX40 agonist ivuxolimab in advanced cancers. Profiled with immunoSEQ multiplex PCR; TCRdb holds only in-frame clones, not every one. Of 75,000 to 80,000 clones detected, over 80% appear once; the ten largest clones hold around 0.54%. This specimen consisted of CD4+ or CD8+ T cells sorted from blood, obtained in a trial of the OX40 agonist ivuxolimab. The receptor source for this set is an adult with an advanced solid tumor such as melanoma, head and neck, liver or kidney cancer. Both conserved end residues are part of each CDR3. D genes are given only for firm matches. Some rows have no size entry. The others give once, few or many, or a class for an expanded clone.

d_call: .; j_call: TRBJ1-4; v_call: TRBV6-1; clone_size: .; cdr3_aa: CASSPGTEKLFF; cdr3_nt: TGTGCCAGCAGCCCGGGGACGGAAAAACTGTTTTTT
d_call: .; j_call: TRBJ2-1; v_call: TRBV19; clone_size: .; cdr3_aa: CASSIAARLGSNEQFF; cdr3_nt: TGTGCCAGTAGTATAGCCGCAAGGTTGGGGAGTAATGAGCAGTTCTTC
d_call: .; j_call: TRBJ1-2; v_call: TRBV6-5; clone_size: .; cdr3_aa: CASSYAGGLYGYTF; cdr3_nt: TGTGCCAGCAGTTACGCCGGGGGGCTGTATGGCTACACCTTC
d_call: TRBD1; j_call: TRBJ2-7; v_call: TRBV10-2; clone_size: .; cdr3_aa: CASTLGQGGYEQYF; cdr3_nt: TGCGCCAGCACCCTCGGACAGGGTGGGTACGAGCAGTACTTC
d_call: .; j_call: TRBJ2-2; v_call: TRBV6-5; clone_size: .; cdr3_aa: CASSYSYANTGELFF; cdr3_nt: TGTGCCAGCAGTTACTCGTACGCGAACACCGGGGAGCTGTTTTTT
d_call: .; j_call: TRBJ2-2; v_call: TRBV29-1; clone_size: .; cdr3_aa: CSVDEGIGELFF; cdr3_nt: TGCAGCGTTGACGAGGGGATCGGGGAGCTGTTTTTT
d_call: TRBD1; j_call: TRBJ1-3; v_call: TRBV19; clone_size: .; cdr3_aa: CASSTGQGHYSGNTIYF; cdr3_nt: TGTGCCAGTAGTACCGGACAGGGCCATTACTCTGGAAACACCATATATTTT
d_call: TRBD1; j_call: TRBJ1-5; v_call: TRBV27; clone_size: .; cdr3_aa: CASSPRQGWQPQHF; cdr3_nt: TGTGCCAGCAGTCCGCGACAGGGTTGGCAGCCCCAGCATTTT
d_call: .; j_call: TRBJ2-3; v_call: TRBV20-1; clone_size: .; cdr3_aa: CSASNLDTQYF; cdr3_nt: TGCAGTGCTAGTAACCTGGATACGCAGTATTTT
d_call: TRBD1; j_call: TRBJ2-4; v_call: TRBV5-6; clone_size: .; cdr3_aa: CASSLARTGGFLDIQYF; cdr3_nt: TGTGCCAGCAGCTTGGCCAGGACAGGGGGCTTTTTGGACATTCAGTACTTC
d_call: .; j_call: TRBJ2-1; v_call: TRBV7-2; clone_size: .; cdr3_aa: CASSLGGGAREQFF; cdr3_nt: TGTGCCAGCAGCTTGGGTGGCGGGGCTCGGGAGCAGTTCTTC
d_call: TRBD1; j_call: TRBJ1-2; v_call: TRBV5-1; clone_size: .; cdr3_aa: CASKAGTGFNYGYTF; cdr3_nt: TGCGCCAGCAAAGCCGGGACAGGGTTTAACTATGGCTACACCTTC
d_call: .; j_call: TRBJ1-1; v_call: TRBV10-1; clone_size: .; cdr3_aa: CASADQGLDTEAFF; cdr3_nt: TGCGCCAGCGCCGACCAGGGGTTGGACACTGAAGCTTTCTTT
d_call: TRBD2; j_call: TRBJ2-5; v_call: TRBV27; clone_size: .; cdr3_aa: CASSPGRDPETQYF; cdr3_nt: TGTGCCAGCAGCCCAGGGAGGGATCCGGAGACCCAGTACTTC
d_call: TRBD1; j_call: TRBJ2-1; v_call: TRBV5-1; clone_size: .; cdr3_aa: CASSPGTGIFAEQFF; cdr3_nt: TGCGCCAGCAGCCCGGGGACAGGGATTTTCGCTGAGCAGTTCTTC
d_call: .; j_call: TRBJ1-2; v_call: TRBV28; clone_size: .; cdr3_aa: CASSLGGANNYGYTF; cdr3_nt: TGTGCCAGCAGTTTAGGGGGCGCGAATAACTATGGCTACACCTTC
d_call: .; j_call: TRBJ2-1; v_call: TRBV29-1; clone_size: .; cdr3_aa: CSVHGSSYNEQFF; cdr3_nt: TGCAGCGTTCACGGGAGTTCCTACAATGAGCAGTTCTTC
d_call: .; j_call: TRBJ1-1; v_call: TRBV5-8; clone_size: .; cdr3_aa: CASTKRRQDNTEAFF; cdr3_nt: TGTGCCAGCACCAAACGGCGACAGGACAACACTGAAGCTTTCTTT
d_call: .; j_call: TRBJ2-2; v_call: TRBV5-4; clone_size: .; cdr3_aa: CASSPVGGLDTGELFF; cdr3_nt: TGTGCCAGCAGCCCCGTTGGGGGGCTGGACACCGGGGAGCTGTTTTTT
d_call: .; j_call: TRBJ2-2; v_call: TRBV30; clone_size: .; cdr3_aa: CAYLLEDGGELFF; cdr3_nt: TGTGCCTACCTTCTGGAGGACGGCGGGGAGCTGTTTTTT
d_call: TRBD1; j_call: TRBJ2-3; v_call: TRBV30; clone_size: .; cdr3_aa: CAWSLQGDTQYF; cdr3_nt: TGTGCCTGGAGTCTACAGGGGGATACGCAGTATTTT
d_call: .; j_call: TRBJ1-2; v_call: TRBV5-1; clone_size: once; cdr3_aa: CASSLEGGNYGYTF; cdr3_nt: TGCGCCAGCAGCTTGGAGGGCGGCAACTATGGCTACACCTTC
d_call: TRBD1; j_call: TRBJ1-5; v_call: TRBV9; clone_size: .; cdr3_aa: CASSPDRGGYSNQPQHF; cdr3_nt: TGTGCCAGCAGCCCCGACAGGGGAGGTTATAGCAATCAGCCCCAGCATTTT
d_call: .; j_call: TRBJ2-7; v_call: TRBV6-1; clone_size: .; cdr3_aa: CASRGLSYEQYF; cdr3_nt: TGTGCCAGCCGAGGACTGTCCTACGAGCAGTACTTC
d_call: TRBD2; j_call: TRBJ2-3; v_call: TRBV5-1; clone_size: .; cdr3_aa: CASSPRDSGRKTDTQYF; cdr3_nt: TGCGCCAGCAGCCCCCGAGACAGCGGGAGGAAAACAGATACGCAGTATTTT
d_call: .; j_call: TRBJ1-1; v_call: TRBV5-8; clone_size: .; cdr3_aa: CASSLLRVGGTEAFF; cdr3_nt: TGTGCCAGCAGCTTGCTCAGGGTAGGAGGCACTGAAGCTTTCTTT
d_call: .; j_call: TRBJ2-1; v_call: TRBV6-5; clone_size: .; cdr3_aa: CASSYAPGWDEQFF; cdr3_nt: TGTGCCAGCAGTTATGCACCGGGGTGGGATGAGCAGTTCTTC
d_call: .; j_call: TRBJ2-5; v_call: TRBV5-4; clone_size: .; cdr3_aa: CASSLDQGKVETQYF; cdr3_nt: TGTGCCAGCAGCTTGGATCAGGGTAAGGTGGAGACCCAGTACTTC
d_call: TRBD1; j_call: TRBJ2-1; v_call: TRBV29-1; clone_size: .; cdr3_aa: CSGTQGGEQFF; cdr3_nt: TGCAGCGGAACACAGGGGGGTGAGCAGTTCTTC
d_call: .; j_call: TRBJ2-5; v_call: TRBV11-2; clone_size: .; cdr3_aa: CASSLGLQETQYF; cdr3_nt: TGTGCCAGCAGCTTAGGGCTCCAAGAGACCCAGTACTTC
d_call: TRBD2; j_call: TRBJ2-7; v_call: TRBV6-1; clone_size: .; cdr3_aa: CATSGGAPRHEQYF; cdr3_nt: TGTGCCACCTCGGGAGGGGCACCGAGGCACGAGCAGTACTTC
d_call: .; j_call: TRBJ1-6; v_call: TRBV6-6; clone_size: few; cdr3_aa: CASSRTADNSPLHF; cdr3_nt: TGTGCCAGCAGCCGGACAGCCGATAATTCACCCCTCCACTTT
d_call: .; j_call: TRBJ2-2; v_call: TRBV19; clone_size: once; cdr3_aa: CASSHRRDGGELFF; cdr3_nt: TGTGCCAGTTCTCATCGTAGGGACGGCGGGGAGCTGTTTTTT
d_call: .; j_call: TRBJ1-1; v_call: TRBV6-5; clone_size: .; cdr3_aa: CASSYRRGTEAFF; cdr3_nt: TGTGCCAGCAGTTACCGGCGGGGAACTGAAGCTTTCTTT
d_call: .; j_call: TRBJ1-2; v_call: TRBV6-5; clone_size: .; cdr3_aa: CASSDLDSIGGYTF; cdr3_nt: TGTGCCAGCAGTGACCTGGACAGTATTGGTGGCTACACCTTC
d_call: TRBD2; j_call: TRBJ2-3; v_call: TRBV28; clone_size: .; cdr3_aa: CATAPLAGGTDTQYF; cdr3_nt: TGTGCCACCGCCCCTCTAGCGGGGGGAACAGATACGCAGTATTTT
d_call: TRBD2; j_call: TRBJ2-3; v_call: TRBV18; clone_size: .; cdr3_aa: CASKVSGRGFSDTQYF; cdr3_nt: TGTGCCAGCAAAGTAAGCGGGAGGGGTTTCTCAGATACGCAGTATTTT
d_call: TRBD1; j_call: TRBJ1-1; v_call: TRBV6-5; clone_size: .; cdr3_aa: CASRVSGTAEAFF; cdr3_nt: TGTGCCAGCAGAGTTTCCGGGACAGCCGAAGCTTTCTTT
d_call: .; j_call: TRBJ1-2; v_call: TRBV5-1; clone_size: .; cdr3_aa: CASSPDNYGYTF; cdr3_nt: TGCGCCAGCAGCCCCGACAACTATGGCTACACCTTC
d_call: .; j_call: TRBJ1-1; v_call: TRBV6-6; clone_size: .; cdr3_aa: CASSYPGGGNTEAFF; cdr3_nt: TGTGCCAGCAGTTACCCCGGGGGCGGGAACACTGAAGCTTTCTTT
d_call: .; j_call: TRBJ1-5; v_call: TRBV6-1; clone_size: .; cdr3_aa: CASSEVSNQPQHF; cdr3_nt: TGTGCCAGCAGTGAAGTGAGCAATCAGCCCCAGCATTTT
d_call: TRBD1; j_call: TRBJ2-3; v_call: TRBV7-2; clone_size: .; cdr3_aa: CASSSGQGLTDTQYF; cdr3_nt: TGTGCCAGCAGCAGCGGACAGGGGCTCACAGATACGCAGTATTTT